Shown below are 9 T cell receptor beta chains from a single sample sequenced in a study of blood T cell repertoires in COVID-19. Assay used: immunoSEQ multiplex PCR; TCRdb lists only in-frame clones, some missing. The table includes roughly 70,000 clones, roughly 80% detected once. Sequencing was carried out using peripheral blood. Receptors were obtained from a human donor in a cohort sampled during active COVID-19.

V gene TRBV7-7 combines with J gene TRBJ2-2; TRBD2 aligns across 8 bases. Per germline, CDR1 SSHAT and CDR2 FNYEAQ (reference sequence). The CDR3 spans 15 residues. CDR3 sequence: CAIKGLGRNTGELFF. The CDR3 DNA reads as TGTGCTATCAAGGGACTAGGGAGAAACACCGGGGAGCTGTTTTTT.

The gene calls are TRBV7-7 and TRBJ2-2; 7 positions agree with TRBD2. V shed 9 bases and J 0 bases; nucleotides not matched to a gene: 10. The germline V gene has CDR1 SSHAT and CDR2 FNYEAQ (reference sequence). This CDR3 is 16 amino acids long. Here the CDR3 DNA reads TGTGCCAGTGGAAGTCGTCTAGCGGCGAACACCGGGGAGCTGTTTTTT. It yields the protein CASGSRLAANTGELFF.

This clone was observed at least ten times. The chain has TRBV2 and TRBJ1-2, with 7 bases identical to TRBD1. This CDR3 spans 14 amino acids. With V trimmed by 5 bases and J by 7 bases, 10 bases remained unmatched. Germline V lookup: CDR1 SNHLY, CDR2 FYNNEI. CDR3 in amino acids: CASSWGTDRVGYTF. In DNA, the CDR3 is TGTGCCAGCAGTTGGGGAACTGACAGGGTTGGCTACACCTTC. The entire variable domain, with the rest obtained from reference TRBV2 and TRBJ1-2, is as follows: EPEVTQTPSHQVTQMGQEVILRCVPISNHLYFYWYRQILGQKVEFLVSFYNNEISEKSEIFDDQFSVERPDGSNFTLKIRSTKLEDSAMYFCASSWGTDRVGYTFGSGTRLTVV.

CDR3 loop: CASSPAAGEPYEQYF. The CDR3 coding sequence is TGTGCCAGCTCACCAGCAGCAGGGGAGCCCTACGAGCAGTACTTC. The chain carries TRBV18 and TRBJ2-7; D possibly corresponds to TRBD1 (6 bases). V was shortened by 2 bases and J by 2 bases, with 13 bases between the two germline ends. The length of the CDR3 is 15 residues. Germline V gives CDR1 KGHSH, CDR2 LQKENI.

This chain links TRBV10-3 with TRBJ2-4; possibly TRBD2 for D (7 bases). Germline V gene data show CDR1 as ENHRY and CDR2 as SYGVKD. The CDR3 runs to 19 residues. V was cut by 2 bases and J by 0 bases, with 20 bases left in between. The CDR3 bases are TGTGCCATCAGTGAGGGGCGGGGGCGCGACCGACTAGCCAAAAACATTCAGTACTTC. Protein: CAISEGRGRDRLAKNIQYF.

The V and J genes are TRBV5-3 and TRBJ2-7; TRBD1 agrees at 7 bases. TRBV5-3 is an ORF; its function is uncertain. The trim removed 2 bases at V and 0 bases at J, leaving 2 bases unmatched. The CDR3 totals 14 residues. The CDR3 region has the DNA TGTGCCAGAAGCTTCCGGGACAGCTCCTACGAGCAGTACTTC. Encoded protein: CARSFRDSSYEQYF.

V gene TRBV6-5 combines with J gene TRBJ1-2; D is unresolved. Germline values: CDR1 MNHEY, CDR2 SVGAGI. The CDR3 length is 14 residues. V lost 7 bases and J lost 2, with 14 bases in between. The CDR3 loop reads CASKMRRRNYGYTF. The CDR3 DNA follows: TGTGCCAGCAAAATGCGGAGGAGGAACTATGGCTACACCTTC.

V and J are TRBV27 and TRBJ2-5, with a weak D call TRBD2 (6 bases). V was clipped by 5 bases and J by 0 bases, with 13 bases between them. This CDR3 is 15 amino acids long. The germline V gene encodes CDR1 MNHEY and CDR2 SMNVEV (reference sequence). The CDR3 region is CASSSLGGYQETQYF. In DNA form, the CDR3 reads TGTGCCAGCAGTAGTTTAGGAGGGTACCAAGAGACCCAGTACTTC.

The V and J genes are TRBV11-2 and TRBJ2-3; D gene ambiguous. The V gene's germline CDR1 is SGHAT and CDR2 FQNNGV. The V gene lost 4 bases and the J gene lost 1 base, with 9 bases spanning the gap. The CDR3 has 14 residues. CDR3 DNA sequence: TGTGCCAGCAGCTCGATTATAGGCACAGATACGCAGTATTTT. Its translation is CASSSIIGTDTQYF.